The present entry profiles one TCR beta chain with its context. Per the authors' pipeline: Cell counts per sample came from amplifying reference gene primers. Sequencing used immunoSEQ multiplex PCR; TCRdb keeps in-frame clones, though not all of them. V, J and clone size are taken as reported in that table, and D and trimming were inferred from the DNA itself. The sample yields just over 650,000 clones, about 90% seen once. The data are from a study of blood T cell repertoires in COVID-19. Study context: Researchers got acute and convalescent COVID-19 samples from the United States, Italy and Spain. Sources were T cells, B-cell-depleted T cells, or PBMCs; the material itself was cDNA or gDNA.

From germline, CDR1 is SGHRS and CDR2 YFSETQ. V was shortened by 2 bases and J by 3 bases, with 8 bases between the two germline ends. This CDR3 is 13 amino acids long. The V and J genes are TRBV5-1 and TRBJ1-2; D not certain. This sequence originates from a woman aged 18-29 years with acute or convalescent COVID-19. The sequenced sample was peripheral blood. CDR3 loop: CASSFSGDYGYTF. The CDR3 coding sequence is TGCGCCAGCAGCTTTTCCGGGGACTATGGCTACACCTTC.